This T cell receptor (beta chain) appears in the sequencing data of a study of blood T cell repertoires in COVID-19. In germline, CDR1 is MNHEY, CDR2 SVGAGI. There are 12 residues in the CDR3. V gave up 8 bases and J gave up 9 bases, with 11 bases separating them. TCRdb's table, derived via immunoSEQ multiplex PCR, lists solely in-frame clones and lacks some. This table holds about 220,000 clones, roughly 76% found once. The sample taken for sequencing was peripheral blood. The genes are TRBV6-5 and TRBJ2-6, with a possible D match to TRBD1 (7 bases). The TCR was taken from a human donor in a cohort sampled during active COVID-19. The DNA of the CDR3 is TGTGCCAGCTTGCGGGACAGCAACGTCCTGACTTTC. It specifies CASLRDSNVLTF.